A selection of T cell receptor beta chains follows, all from one sample in a study of blood T cell repertoires in COVID-19. Using immunoSEQ multiplex PCR, the repertoire was profiled, and TCRdb retains in-frame clones only, with some absent. The sample includes 250,000 to 300,000 clones, under 90% of them seen just once. The sample comprised peripheral blood. Receptor source: a woman in her sixties or seventies with active or convalescent COVID-19. Each CDR3 is given with its conserved first and last residue. The order of the fields is clone size, V gene, J gene, D gene, CDR3 protein, CDR3 DNA. A D gene is named only where the DNA matches it firmly. Not every row has a clone size; where given, it reads once, few, many or a size class.

size: .; V: TRBV5-1; J: TRBJ2-7; D: .; CDR3: CASAIGGPYEQYF; DNA: TGCGCCAGCGCGATCGGGGGACCCTACGAGCAGTACTTC
size: .; V: TRBV5-4; J: TRBJ2-3; D: .; CDR3: CASSLVARGTDTQYF; DNA: TGTGCCAGCAGCTTGGTTGCCAGGGGCACAGATACGCAGTATTTT
size: .; V: TRBV7-9; J: TRBJ1-1; D: TRBD1; CDR3: CASSRLPGQGSNTEAFF; DNA: TGTGCCAGCAGCCGACTACCGGGACAGGGGTCGAACACTGAAGCTTTCTTT
size: .; V: TRBV7-2; J: TRBJ2-1; D: .; CDR3: CASSSLQGSGEQFF; DNA: TGTGCCAGCAGCTCGCTCCAGGGATCCGGTGAGCAGTTCTTC
size: .; V: TRBV21-1; J: TRBJ2-4; D: .; CDR3: CASSKGPVCGRKDKNIQYF; DNA: TGTGCCAGCAGCAAAGGCCCCGTCTGCGGAAGGAAGGACAAAAACATTCAGTACTTC
size: .; V: TRBV18; J: TRBJ1-1; D: TRBD1; CDR3: CASSPQRAGGTEAFF; DNA: TGTGCCAGCTCACCACAGAGGGCAGGGGGGACTGAAGCTTTCTTT
size: .; V: TRBV7-6; J: TRBJ1-5; D: TRBD1; CDR3: CASSRTGAEPQHF; DNA: TGTGCCAGCAGCCGGACAGGGGCTGAGCCCCAGCATTTT
size: .; V: TRBV6-5; J: TRBJ2-7; D: TRBD1; CDR3: CASSRRDRAYEQYF; DNA: TGTGCCAGCAGTCGCCGGGACAGGGCCTACGAGCAGTACTTC
size: .; V: TRBV5-6; J: TRBJ2-3; D: .; CDR3: CASSFRGASTDTQYF; DNA: TGTGCCAGCAGCTTTCGGGGTGCGAGCACAGATACGCAGTATTTT
size: .; V: TRBV21-1; J: TRBJ2-3; D: .; CDR3: CASSLSGGFTDTQYF; DNA: TGTGCCAGCAGCTTATCTGGCGGTTTCACAGATACGCAGTATTTT
size: .; V: TRBV24-1; J: TRBJ1-2; D: TRBD1; CDR3: CATSDGQGAKEGYTF; DNA: TGTGCCACCAGTGACGGACAGGGGGCGAAGGAGGGCTACACCTTC
size: .; V: TRBV7-6; J: TRBJ1-6; D: .; CDR3: CASSLEQGARAPLHF; DNA: TGTGCCAGCAGCTTAGAGCAGGGCGCTCGGGCACCCCTCCACTTT
size: few; V: TRBV18; J: TRBJ1-1; D: TRBD1; CDR3: CASSTGQGGNRNTEAFF; DNA: TGTGCCAGCTCAACCGGACAGGGTGGGAACAGGAACACTGAAGCTTTCTTT
size: .; V: TRBV5-4; J: TRBJ2-7; D: .; CDR3: CASSRDTYEQYF; DNA: TGTGCCAGTTCCCGGGACACCTACGAGCAGTACTTC
size: .; V: TRBV5-1; J: TRBJ2-1; D: TRBD2; CDR3: CASSLAPSGDYNEQFF; DNA: TGCGCCAGCAGCTTGGCCCCCAGCGGGGACTACAATGAGCAGTTCTTC
size: .; V: TRBV7-2; J: TRBJ1-5; D: .; CDR3: CASSLDRFRGGQPQHF; DNA: TGTGCCAGCAGCTTAGATCGATTCAGGGGTGGTCAGCCCCAGCATTTT
size: .; V: TRBV4-3; J: TRBJ1-5; D: .; CDR3: CASSQDKHLNQPQHF; DNA: TGCGCCAGCAGCCAAGATAAACACCTCAATCAGCCCCAGCATTTT
size: .; V: TRBV27; J: TRBJ1-2; D: .; CDR3: CASSLRADRPEVPYGYTF; DNA: TGTGCCAGCAGTTTAAGGGCCGACAGACCTGAAGTTCCCTATGGCTACACCTTC
size: .; V: TRBV5-5; J: TRBJ2-1; D: .; CDR3: CASSLFWGGYTEQFF; DNA: TGTGCCAGCAGCTTGTTTTGGGGGGGCTACACTGAGCAGTTCTTC
size: .; V: TRBV27; J: TRBJ1-1; D: .; CDR3: CASKGRAGTEAFF; DNA: TGTGCCAGCAAAGGTAGAGCGGGCACTGAAGCTTTCTTT
size: .; V: TRBV10-3; J: TRBJ2-7; D: TRBD1; CDR3: CATTTTGTGFPRDLYEQYF; DNA: TGTGCCACCACTACCACCGGGACAGGGTTCCCAAGAGACCTCTACGAGCAGTACTTC
size: .; V: TRBV5-6; J: TRBJ2-7; D: TRBD1; CDR3: CASSFRGRVSYEQYF; DNA: TGTGCCAGCAGCTTCAGGGGGCGCGTCTCCTACGAGCAGTACTTC
size: .; V: TRBV5-1; J: TRBJ2-5; D: TRBD2; CDR3: CASRPGLAADQETQYF; DNA: TGCGCCAGCAGGCCGGGACTAGCGGCGGACCAAGAGACCCAGTACTTC
size: .; V: TRBV7-3; J: TRBJ2-1; D: TRBD2; CDR3: CASSSEPTSGEQFF; DNA: TGTGCCAGCAGCTCGGAACCGACTAGCGGGGAGCAGTTCTTC
size: many; V: TRBV2; J: TRBJ1-6; D: .; CDR3: CASSQGTNPPLHF; DNA: TGTGCCAGCAGTCAGGGCACCAATCCACCCCTCCACTTT
size: .; V: TRBV3-1/TRBV3-2; J: TRBJ2-2; D: TRBD2; CDR3: CASGEIAGANTGELFF; DNA: TGTGCCAGCGGAGAAATAGCGGGGGCCAACACCGGGGAGCTGTTTTTT
size: .; V: TRBV6-5; J: TRBJ1-3; D: .; CDR3: CASSPSRISGNTIYF; DNA: TGTGCCAGCAGTCCATCCAGGATATCTGGAAACACCATATATTTT
size: .; V: TRBV7-2; J: TRBJ2-7; D: .; CDR3: CASSLARGAFEQYF; DNA: TGTGCCAGCAGCTTAGCAAGGGGTGCGTTCGAGCAGTACTTC
size: .; V: TRBV5-6; J: TRBJ2-3; D: .; CDR3: CASSLSGWTQYF; DNA: TGTGCCAGCAGCTTGTCGGGTTGGACGCAGTATTTT
size: .; V: TRBV5-5; J: TRBJ2-7; D: TRBD1; CDR3: CASSVVLDRGTYEQYF; DNA: TGTGCCAGCAGCGTAGTACTCGACAGGGGCACCTACGAGCAGTACTTC
size: .; V: TRBV2; J: TRBJ2-1; D: .; CDR3: CASLRNGEQFF; DNA: TGTGCCAGCCTCCGTAACGGGGAGCAGTTCTTC
size: .; V: TRBV6-2/TRBV6-3; J: TRBJ1-1; D: .; CDR3: CASSYEGGRVPRSNTEAFF; DNA: TGTGCCAGCAGTTATGAGGGGGGGCGCGTCCCTCGATCGAACACTGAAGCTTTCTTT
size: .; V: TRBV7-2; J: TRBJ2-3; D: .; CDR3: CASSPYLGTDTQYF; DNA: TGTGCCAGCAGCCCCTACCTGGGCACAGATACGCAGTATTTT
size: .; V: TRBV3-1/TRBV3-2; J: TRBJ1-4; D: TRBD1; CDR3: CASSRTGVTNEKLFF; DNA: TGTGCCAGCAGCCGCACAGGGGTGACTAATGAAAAACTGTTTTTT
size: .; V: TRBV27; J: TRBJ1-4; D: .; CDR3: CASSLRGRGNEKLFF; DNA: TGTGCCAGCAGTTTACGGGGTCGAGGTAATGAAAAACTGTTTTTT
size: .; V: TRBV19; J: TRBJ1-2; D: .; CDR3: CASRERTAKYYGYTF; DNA: TGTGCCAGTAGGGAGCGGACAGCGAAGTACTATGGCTACACCTTC
size: .; V: TRBV29-1; J: TRBJ1-2; D: TRBD1; CDR3: CSVETGQGNGYTF; DNA: TGCAGCGTTGAGACGGGACAGGGGAATGGCTACACCTTC
size: many; V: TRBV10-3; J: TRBJ2-7; D: TRBD1; CDR3: CATGQGQDFNEQYF; DNA: TGTGCCACCGGACAGGGCCAGGATTTCAACGAGCAGTACTTC
size: .; V: TRBV7-9; J: TRBJ2-7; D: TRBD1; CDR3: CASSPGQGPYEQYF; DNA: TGTGCCAGCAGCCCGGGACAGGGCCCCTACGAGCAGTACTTC
size: .; V: TRBV10-3; J: TRBJ2-3; D: TRBD1; CDR3: CAISVPGQGGTDTQYF; DNA: TGTGCCATCAGTGTTCCGGGACAGGGAGGCACAGATACGCAGTATTTT
size: many; V: TRBV4-2; J: TRBJ2-3; D: .; CDR3: CASSQDLTVADTQYF; DNA: TGTGCCAGCAGCCAAGATTTAACAGTGGCAGATACGCAGTATTTT
size: .; V: TRBV7-9; J: TRBJ2-7; D: TRBD1; CDR3: CASSFGTDEQYF; DNA: TGTGCCAGCAGCTTTGGGACAGACGAGCAGTACTTC
size: .; V: TRBV4-3; J: TRBJ2-7; D: TRBD2; CDR3: CASSQELIGGAPGIYEQYF; DNA: TGCGCCAGCAGCCAAGAATTGATCGGGGGGGCCCCCGGAATATACGAGCAGTACTTC
size: .; V: TRBV13; J: TRBJ2-1; D: TRBD1; CDR3: CASSSRTGSDLTSSYNEQFF; DNA: TGTGCCAGCAGCTCCCGGACAGGTTCTGATCTTACTAGCTCCTACAATGAGCAGTTCTTC
size: few; V: TRBV7-8; J: TRBJ1-5; D: .; CDR3: CASSLALMVFQPQHF; DNA: TGTGCCAGCAGCTTAGCGCTAATGGTTTTCCAGCCCCAGCATTTT
size: .; V: TRBV9; J: TRBJ1-3; D: .; CDR3: CASSVVGGSPGNTIYF; DNA: TGTGCCAGCAGCGTAGTTGGCGGCAGCCCTGGAAACACCATATATTTT
size: .; V: TRBV10-3; J: TRBJ2-3; D: .; CDR3: CAGGGTDTQYF; DNA: TGTGCCGGCGGGGGCACAGATACGCAGTATTTT
size: .; V: TRBV5-6; J: TRBJ2-7; D: .; CDR3: CASSLGTGPYEQYF; DNA: TGTGCCAGCAGCTTGGGAACAGGGCCCTACGAGCAGTACTTC
size: once; V: TRBV25-1; J: TRBJ1-4; D: TRBD1; CDR3: CASSERKGGTGQKLFF; DNA: TGTGCCAGCAGTGAACGGAAAGGGGGGACAGGGCAAAAACTGTTTTTT
size: medium-sized; V: TRBV2; J: TRBJ1-4; D: TRBD1; CDR3: CASSATQGARYEKLFF; DNA: TGTGCCAGCAGTGCCACGCAGGGGGCGCGTTATGAAAAACTGTTTTTT
size: .; V: TRBV5-4; J: TRBJ2-1; D: .; CDR3: CASKKGGEQFF; DNA: TGTGCCAGCAAGAAAGGGGGTGAGCAGTTCTTC
size: .; V: TRBV3-1/TRBV3-2; J: TRBJ2-3; D: TRBD2; CDR3: CASSPAGGLGGDTDTQYF; DNA: TGTGCCAGCAGCCCCGCCGGGGGGTTGGGCGGGGACACAGATACGCAGTATTTT
size: .; V: TRBV13; J: TRBJ1-1; D: TRBD1; CDR3: CASSLEQGASRMTEAFF; DNA: TGTGCCAGCAGCTTGGAACAGGGGGCTTCAAGAATGACTGAAGCTTTCTTT
size: .; V: TRBV6-6; J: TRBJ2-5; D: TRBD2; CDR3: CASSLAGVQETQYF; DNA: TGTGCCAGCAGTTTAGCGGGGGTCCAAGAGACCCAGTACTTC
size: .; V: TRBV20-1; J: TRBJ2-6; D: .; CDR3: CSASEGGRAGANVLTF; DNA: TGCAGTGCTAGTGAGGGAGGCAGGGCTGGGGCCAACGTCCTGACTTTC
size: .; V: TRBV3-1/TRBV3-2; J: TRBJ2-7; D: TRBD1; CDR3: CASNSRTGSHYEQYF; DNA: TGTGCCAGCAATTCAAGGACAGGGTCGCACTACGAGCAGTACTTC